Listed below are T cell receptor beta chains from one sample, sequenced in a study of T-cell memory formation after mild COVID-19. MiXCR, run by TCRdb on the 5' RACE reads, gives a single entry per CDR3 protein. The sample consists of about 50,000 distinct CDR3 sequences, around 7.3% of them appearing once. The sequenced sample consisted of PBMCs or a T cell subset sorted from them (not recorded which). These TCRs come from a man between 18 and 35 years old who had mild COVID-19 (a few samples of this study predate the infection). Cell type and time point are not known. CDR3s include the opening cysteine and the closing phenylalanine or tryptophan. A D gene is named only where the DNA matches it firmly. The listing skips clone size in some rows; elsewhere it reads once, few, many or a size class.

abundance,j_gene,d_gene,v_gene,CDR3aa,CDR3nt
few,TRBJ2-3,-,TRBV24-1,CATGRSTDTQYF,TGTGCCACCGGACGGAGCACAGATACGCAGTATTTT
few,TRBJ2-2,-,TRBV9,CASTQLSQGSGELFF,TGTGCCAGCACACAATTATCCCAGGGGTCCGGGGAGCTGTTTTTT
-,TRBJ2-1,TRBD2,TRBV29-1,CSVTSGADEQFF,TGCAGCGTAACTAGCGGGGCTGATGAGCAGTTCTTC
few,TRBJ2-7,-,TRBV29-1,CSVGRGYEQYF,TGCAGCGTTGGACGGGGCTACGAGCAGTACTTC
many,TRBJ2-7,TRBD1,TRBV7-3,CASSSGTGPREQYF,TGTGCCAGCAGTTCCGGGACAGGGCCCCGCGAGCAGTACTTC
-,TRBJ2-2,TRBD2,TRBV7-3,CASRVAGTSVTTGELFF,TGTGCCAGCAGGGTGGCCGGGACTAGCGTTACCACCGGGGAGCTGTTTTTT
-,TRBJ1-1,TRBD1,TRBV6-6,CASPPSRGQENTEAFF,TGTGCCAGCCCCCCGTCCAGGGGACAGGAGAACACTGAAGCTTTCTTT
few,TRBJ2-2,-,TRBV5-4,CASSFREGALNTGELFF,TGTGCCAGCAGCTTTCGGGAGGGGGCCTTGAACACCGGGGAGCTGTTTTTT
-,TRBJ2-5,-,TRBV28,CASNGPATNHETQYF,TGTGCCAGCAACGGACCTGCGACTAATCATGAGACCCAGTACTTC
-,TRBJ1-6,-,TRBV6-6,CASSPPASPLHF,TGTGCCAGCAGTCCCCCGGCTTCACCCCTCCACTTT
many,TRBJ1-5,TRBD1,TRBV5-1,CASSLDRGGDQPQHF,TGCGCCAGCAGCCTGGACAGGGGAGGCGATCAGCCCCAGCATTTT
-,TRBJ1-5,TRBD1,TRBV10-3,CAISTTGGSQPQHF,TGTGCCATCAGCACAACAGGGGGCAGTCAGCCCCAGCATTTT
many,TRBJ2-5,TRBD1,TRBV6-5,CASSSTGGRETQYF,TGTGCCAGCAGTTCTACAGGGGGTAGAGAGACCCAGTACTTC
few,TRBJ2-5,TRBD2,TRBV7-2,CASSYQRGGGETQYF,TGTGCCAGCAGCTACCAGCGGGGGGGCGGAGAGACCCAGTACTTC
-,TRBJ2-3,TRBD1,TRBV6-5,CASRSQTGGDTQYF,TGTGCCAGCAGATCTCAAACAGGGGGAGATACGCAGTATTTT
many,TRBJ1-1,-,TRBV12-3/TRBV12-4,CASSLDTEAFF,TGTGCCAGCAGTTTAGACACTGAAGCTTTCTTT
-,TRBJ2-2,TRBD2,TRBV12-3/TRBV12-4,CASRLAGGNTGELFF,TGTGCCAGCAGGCTAGCGGGGGGGAACACCGGGGAGCTGTTTTTT
-,TRBJ2-1,-,TRBV11-3,CASSLVRGASSEQFF,TGTGCCAGCAGCTTAGTCAGGGGCGCGAGTAGTGAGCAGTTCTTC
few,TRBJ1-5,-,TRBV28,CASSLRGQGGNQPQHF,TGTGCCAGCAGTTTAAGGGGCCAGGGAGGGAATCAGCCCCAGCATTTT
-,TRBJ2-5,-,TRBV20-1,CSARAGRETQYF,TGCAGTGCTAGGGCCGGGAGAGAGACCCAGTACTTC
few,TRBJ1-1,TRBD1,TRBV5-1,CASSPGTGGTEAFF,TGCGCCAGCAGCCCTGGGACAGGGGGAACTGAAGCTTTCTTT
few,TRBJ2-7,-,TRBV3-1,CASSQVDAEQYF,TGTGCCAGCAGCCAAGTTGATGCCGAGCAGTACTTC
-,TRBJ2-6,-,TRBV9,CASSAQGGPSGANVLTF,TGTGCCAGCAGCGCCCAGGGGGGCCCATCTGGGGCCAACGTCCTGACTTTC
many,TRBJ2-2,-,TRBV7-2,CASSLFHTIGELFF,TGTGCCAGCAGCTTATTTCACACAATCGGGGAGCTGTTTTTT
-,TRBJ1-5,TRBD1,TRBV18,CASQGQANQPQHF,TGTGCCAGCCAAGGACAGGCAAATCAGCCCCAGCATTTT
many,TRBJ2-3,TRBD2,TRBV20-1,CSADTGGPQYF,TGCAGTGCGGATACGGGGGGGCCCCAGTATTTT
many,TRBJ2-7,TRBD2,TRBV12-3/TRBV12-4,CASSFLAGGFGQQYF,TGTGCCAGCAGTTTTCTGGCGGGGGGGTTTGGGCAGCAGTACTTC
few,TRBJ1-1,-,TRBV4-1,CASNPGGPGPINTEAFF,TGCGCCAGCAACCCTGGGGGTCCAGGACCTATAAACACTGAAGCTTTCTTT
-,TRBJ2-2,-,TRBV4-2,CASSQERESGELFF,TGTGCCAGCAGCCAAGAACGGGAATCCGGGGAGCTGTTTTTT
many,TRBJ2-3,TRBD2,TRBV5-1,CASSLARLAGSDTQYF,TGCGCCAGCAGCTTGGCCCGGCTAGCGGGGTCAGATACGCAGTATTTT
few,TRBJ2-5,TRBD1,TRBV9,CASSVSPRDRRETQYF,TGTGCCAGCAGCGTCTCCCCCCGGGACAGGCGGGAGACCCAGTACTTC
many,TRBJ1-1,-,TRBV29-1,CSVEDGGAEAFF,TGCAGCGTTGAAGACGGTGGGGCTGAAGCTTTCTTT
few,TRBJ1-1,TRBD1,TRBV11-2,CASSFAQGYTEAFF,TGTGCCAGCAGCTTCGCACAGGGGTACACTGAAGCTTTCTTT
-,TRBJ2-5,-,TRBV12-2,CASRTSGTNQETQYF,TGTGCAAGTCGCACCTCCGGGACTAACCAAGAGACCCAGTACTTC
-,TRBJ1-4,-,TRBV6-2/TRBV6-3,CASSYKGATNEKLFF,TGTGCCAGCAGTTACAAGGGGGCAACTAATGAAAAACTGTTTTTT
few,TRBJ2-5,-,TRBV28,CASSLSRRGQYF,TGTGCCAGCAGTTTATCGAGACGAGGCCAGTACTTC
few,TRBJ1-1,-,TRBV7-8,CASSLGGPTMNTEAFF,TGTGCCAGCAGCTTAGGAGGTCCGACGATGAACACTGAAGCTTTCTTT
few,TRBJ2-2,-,TRBV2,CASGATNTGELFF,TGTGCTTCGGGGGCCACGAACACCGGGGAGCTGTTTTTT
few,TRBJ2-3,TRBD2,TRBV4-3,CASSSAGDSTDTQYF,TGCGCCAGCAGCTCCGCGGGGGATAGCACAGATACGCAGTATTTT
many,TRBJ1-3,-,TRBV7-7,CASSSSSGNTIYF,TGTGCCAGCAGCTCCTCCTCTGGAAACACCATATATTTT
many,TRBJ2-4,-,TRBV6-2/TRBV6-3,CASSYWSEGAKNIQYF,TGTGCCAGCAGTTACTGGAGCGAGGGGGCCAAAAACATTCAGTACTTC
few,TRBJ1-2,-,TRBV6-5,CASRGYLGDGYTF,TGTGCCAGCAGGGGGTATCTGGGCGATGGCTACACCTTC
few,TRBJ2-3,-,TRBV11-2,CASSFGLADGTDTQYF,TGTGCCAGCAGCTTCGGTCTGGCAGACGGAACAGATACGCAGTATTTT
few,TRBJ1-6,TRBD1,TRBV27,CASRRTGTAYNSPLHF,TGTGCCAGCAGAAGGACAGGAACTGCCTATAATTCACCCCTCCACTTT
few,TRBJ1-1,-,TRBV12-3/TRBV12-4,CASSFGRNTEAFF,TGTGCCAGCAGTTTCGGAAGGAACACTGAAGCTTTCTTT
-,TRBJ1-2,-,TRBV7-9,CASTKPPEGYGYTF,TGTGCCAGCACCAAGCCCCCGGAGGGCTATGGCTACACCTTC
-,TRBJ2-2,-,TRBV5-1,CASSVQGRTGELFF,TGCGCCAGCAGCGTGCAGGGGCGCACCGGGGAGCTGTTTTTT
-,TRBJ2-6,-,TRBV6-1,CASSESLTQVHFSGANVLTF,TGTGCCAGCAGTGAAAGTTTAACGCAAGTCCATTTCTCTGGGGCCAACGTCCTGACTTTC
-,TRBJ1-5,TRBD1,TRBV18,CASSPTGQGAGQPQHF,TGTGCCAGCTCACCAACAGGACAGGGGGCGGGTCAGCCCCAGCATTTT
-,TRBJ1-6,TRBD1,TRBV13,CASSLDRANSPLHF,TGTGCCAGCAGCTTGGACAGGGCGAATTCACCCCTCCACTTT
-,TRBJ1-5,TRBD1,TRBV12-3/TRBV12-4,CASRTGHNQPQHF,TGTGCCAGCAGGACAGGGCACAATCAGCCCCAGCATTTT